These T cell receptor beta chains were read from a single sample in a study of control samples from healthy donors and cancer patients. Clones were read by immunoSEQ multiplex PCR, and TCRdb kept only the in-frame ones, dropping some. The sample records more than 140,000 clones, about 90% being singletons. The sequenced sample was blood. The receptors here all came from a man aged 18-30 years in good health. CDR3s include the opening cysteine and the closing phenylalanine or tryptophan. The D gene is left open where the match is weak. Size tells how often a clone was seen (once, few, many) or the class of an expanded clone, and some rows leave it out.

cdr3_aa	cdr3_nt	j_call	clone_size	v_call	d_call
CASSSKGGRAGNTIYF	TGTGCCAGCAGCTCGAAAGGGGGCCGAGCTGGAAACACCATATATTTT	TRBJ1-3	few	TRBV5-6	TRBD1
CASSLEAGSYEQYF	TGCGCCAGCAGCTTGGAGGCAGGGTCCTACGAGCAGTACTTC	TRBJ2-7	NA	TRBV5-1	NA
CASSLSREHTEAFF	TGTGCCAGCAGCTTATCAAGGGAACACACTGAAGCTTTCTTT	TRBJ1-1	NA	TRBV7-2	NA
CASRGLGMETQYF	TGTGCCAGTAGAGGACTAGGAATGGAGACCCAGTACTTC	TRBJ2-5	NA	TRBV19	TRBD2
CASSRTEPYGYTF	TGTGCCAGCAGTCGGACAGAGCCCTATGGCTACACCTTC	TRBJ1-2	once	TRBV12-3/TRBV12-4	NA
CASSLIRETQYF	TGTGCCAGCAGCCTGATCCGGGAGACCCAGTACTTC	TRBJ2-5	NA	TRBV6-2/TRBV6-3	NA
CASSLGGGTDTQYF	TGCGCCAGCAGCTTGGGGGGAGGCACAGATACGCAGTATTTT	TRBJ2-3	once	TRBV5-1	NA
CASSALNYNEQFF	TGTGCCAGCAGCGCCCTTAACTACAATGAGCAGTTCTTC	TRBJ2-1	NA	TRBV7-2	NA
CASSIGGVDTGELFF	TGTGCCAGTAGTATAGGAGGAGTAGACACCGGGGAGCTGTTTTTT	TRBJ2-2	NA	TRBV19	NA
CATYWTDYYGYTF	TGTGCCACGTACTGGACAGACTACTATGGCTACACCTTC	TRBJ1-2	NA	TRBV6-5	NA
CASSQGTSNQPQHF	TGCGCCAGCAGCCAAGGGACAAGCAATCAGCCCCAGCATTTT	TRBJ1-5	NA	TRBV4-1	NA
CATWTGGFGNQPQHF	TGTGCCACGTGGACAGGGGGGTTTGGCAATCAGCCCCAGCATTTT	TRBJ1-5	NA	TRBV28	TRBD1
CASSLETGGSYEQYF	TGTGCCAGCAGCTTGGAAACAGGGGGCTCCTACGAGCAGTACTTC	TRBJ2-7	NA	TRBV5-5	TRBD1
CASSRSQFTQAFF	TGTGCCAGCAGCCGTTCCCAGTTTACCCAAGCTTTCTTT	TRBJ1-1	NA	TRBV11-1	NA
CASSVVGDSFRELFF	TGTGCCAGCAGCGTAGTCGGGGACAGCTTTCGGGAGCTGTTTTTT	TRBJ2-2	NA	TRBV9	TRBD1
CAWSRGQGATDTQYF	TGTGCCTGGAGTCGGGGACAGGGGGCAACAGATACGCAGTATTTT	TRBJ2-3	NA	TRBV30	TRBD1
CASSTTSGDMDTQYF	TGTGCCAGTAGTACAACTAGCGGGGATATGGATACGCAGTATTTT	TRBJ2-3	NA	TRBV19	TRBD2
CATQRGDGNTIYF	TGTGCCACACAGCGGGGGGACGGAAACACCATATATTTT	TRBJ1-3	NA	TRBV6-5	NA
CASSYTRKETQYF	TGTGCCAGCAGTTATACTAGAAAAGAGACCCAGTACTTC	TRBJ2-5	NA	TRBV28	NA
CASGLLTGDTGELFF	TGTGCTAGTGGTTTGCTGACAGGAGACACCGGGGAGCTGTTTTTT	TRBJ2-2	NA	TRBV12-5	NA
CASSSGSGGSVEAFF	TGCGCCAGCAGCTCAGGATCCGGGGGGTCGGTGGAAGCTTTCTTT	TRBJ1-1	NA	TRBV5-1	NA
CASSLAGTYGNTIYF	TGTGCCAGCAGCTTGGCAGGGACATATGGAAACACCATATATTTT	TRBJ1-3	NA	TRBV5-5	NA
CASSSLFGASGNTIYF	TGTGCCAGCAGTTCCCTTTTTGGGGCCTCTGGAAACACCATATATTTT	TRBJ1-3	NA	TRBV28	NA
CASSVGQQPYEQYF	TGTGCCAGCAGCGTAGGACAGCAACCTTACGAGCAGTACTTC	TRBJ2-7	NA	TRBV9	NA
CASSLLSSGGAVGTQYF	TGTGCCAGCAGTTTATTGTCTAGCGGGGGGGCTGTCGGTACGCAGTATTTT	TRBJ2-3	NA	TRBV27	TRBD2
CAIRAQDSTNEKLFF	TGTGCCATCAGAGCCCAGGATTCAACTAATGAAAAACTGTTTTTT	TRBJ1-4	NA	TRBV10-3	NA
CASSLGVTGELFF	TGTGCCAGCAGTTTAGGGGTCACCGGGGAGCTGTTTTTT	TRBJ2-2	NA	TRBV12-3/TRBV12-4	NA
CASSEAGARDTQYF	TGTGCCAGCAGCGAAGCGGGGGCACGAGATACGCAGTATTTT	TRBJ2-3	few	TRBV9	TRBD2
CASSGWSGTPNNEQFF	TGTGCCAGCAGCGGCTGGAGCGGAACCCCTAACAATGAGCAGTTCTTC	TRBJ2-1	medium-sized	TRBV11-2	NA
CASSEAASGADTQYF	TGTGCCAGCAGTGAAGCGGCTAGCGGGGCAGATACGCAGTATTTT	TRBJ2-3	NA	TRBV6-1	TRBD2
CASRGERQSYEQYF	TGTGCCAGCAGGGGGGAGAGGCAATCCTACGAGCAGTACTTC	TRBJ2-7	NA	TRBV27	NA
CASSVVGQLNYGYTF	TGTGCCAGCAGCGTAGTAGGGCAACTTAACTATGGCTACACCTTC	TRBJ1-2	NA	TRBV9	NA
CASSLQGMNTEAFF	TGTGCCAGCTCGCTCCAGGGTATGAACACTGAAGCTTTCTTT	TRBJ1-1	NA	TRBV18	NA
CASSSTLPGGPGDEQFF	TGTGCCAGCAGCTCCACTCTACCGGGGGGGCCTGGGGATGAGCAGTTCTTC	TRBJ2-1	NA	TRBV9	TRBD2
CASSYDRVAFF	TGTGCCAGCAGTTACGACAGGGTAGCTTTCTTT	TRBJ1-1	NA	TRBV6-5	TRBD1
CASSQDSRQGVGEKLFF	TGCGCCAGCAGCCAAGATTCTAGGCAGGGGGTAGGGGAAAAACTGTTTTTT	TRBJ1-4	NA	TRBV4-3	TRBD1
CASSLQGSSYEQYF	TGTGCCAGCAGCCTACAGGGGTCCTCCTACGAGCAGTACTTC	TRBJ2-7	NA	TRBV5-6	TRBD1
CASSLDWAEKGYTF	TGTGCCAGCAGCTTAGATTGGGCAGAGAAGGGCTACACCTTC	TRBJ1-2	once	TRBV11-2	NA
CASSLPPSGKPMNTEAFF	TGTGCCAGCAGTTTACCCCCGTCCGGGAAACCTATGAACACTGAAGCTTTCTTT	TRBJ1-1	NA	TRBV28	NA
CASSQDRDFYEQYF	TGTGCCAGCAGCCAAGACCGGGACTTCTACGAGCAGTACTTC	TRBJ2-7	NA	TRBV3-1/TRBV3-2	NA
CASGDRATKNIQYF	TGTGCCAGCGGGGACAGGGCGACCAAAAACATTCAGTACTTC	TRBJ2-4	NA	TRBV6-5	TRBD1
CASSLGTSAQETQYF	TGCGCCAGCAGCTTGGGGACTAGCGCTCAGGAGACCCAGTACTTC	TRBJ2-5	NA	TRBV5-1	TRBD2
CASSPDDRGGYTF	TGTGCCAGCAGTCCCGACGACAGGGGTGGCTACACCTTC	TRBJ1-2	NA	TRBV2	TRBD1